This TCR beta chain was observed in a study of shared clonotypes between healthy human individuals. Assay used: immunoSEQ multiplex PCR; TCRdb lists only in-frame clones, some missing. Among around 640,000 clones listed, about 95% were seen once. The germline V gene encodes CDR1 SNHLY and CDR2 FYNNEI. CDR3 length: 14 amino acids. V was clipped by 6 bases and J by 1 base; unmatched bases: 3. Selected positively for CCR7 and CD45RO-negative, naive CD8 cells excluded terminally differentiated effector memory CD45RA+ cells. The V call is TRBV2, the J call TRBJ1-1; TRBD1 matches 9 bases. The receptor comes from a woman aged 25 to 39 in good health. The sequenced material came from naive CD8+ T cells sorted from blood. In nucleotides, the CDR3 is TGTGCCAGCAGGGAGGGACAGGGGAACACTGAAGCTTTCTTT. It yields the protein CASREGQGNTEAFF.